These 22 T cell receptor beta chains were sequenced from one sample in a study of Ad26.COV2.S vaccination and SARS-CoV-2 variants. Treatment given: roughly 20 received Ad26.COV2.S at low or high dose, single or two shots; about 5 received placebo; per-sample allocation not given. All samples were drawn on day 63, counting from the first vaccine or placebo injection. Produced via immunoSEQ multiplex PCR; TCRdb's table is partial and in-frame only. Of over 400,000 clones listed, about 88% are singletons. Sample: peripheral blood, taken in a trial of Ad26.COV2.S vaccine versus placebo. The receptor set was obtained from a person between 18 and 60 years old who received the Ad26.COV2.S COVID-19 vaccine or a placebo.

This rearrangement joins TRBV6-2 or TRBV6-3 to TRBJ2-1, with 11 positions matching TRBD2. Germline loops: CDR1 MNHEY, CDR2 SVGEGT. CDR3 length: 16 amino acids. Trimming removed 6 bases from V and 9 bases from J; junction bases left unmatched: 13. In nucleotides, the CDR3 is TGTGCCAGCAGCCCCTATTCTAGCGGGAGGAGGGGTGAGCAGTTCTTC. The encoded protein is CASSPYSSGRRGEQFF.

Written as DNA, the CDR3 is TGTGCCAGCTCACCACAGTCCTTATATGGCTACACCTTC. It translates to CASSPQSLYGYTF. J is TRBJ1-2 and V is TRBV18; D remains unclear. Trimming stripped 1 base from V and 5 bases from J, with 8 bases between. In germline, CDR1 is KGHSH, CDR2 LQKENI. The CDR3 extends over 13 amino acids.

This chain links TRBV13 with TRBJ2-3; the match to TRBD1 covers 11 bases. The CDR3 spans 15 residues. Germline CDR1 reads PRHDT; CDR2 reads FYEKMQ (reference sequence). V trimming: 4 bases; J trimming: 5 bases; junction bases outside the gene matches: 5. The CDR3 here is CASSSGQGARDTQYF. The CDR3 DNA reads TGTGCCAGCAGCTCTGGACAGGGGGCAAGAGATACGCAGTATTTT.

The chain combines TRBV18 with TRBJ2-6; D call uncertain. The V end was cut by 2 bases, the J end by 4 bases, with 12 bases between. This CDR3 comprises 16 residues. The V gene's germline CDR1 is KGHSH and CDR2 LQKENI. CDR3 DNA sequence: TGTGCCAGCTCACCAGGTCAGTCTAGAGGGGCCAACGTCCTGACTTTC. This sequence encodes CASSPGQSRGANVLTF.

V and J are TRBV5-1 and TRBJ2-3, with D unresolved. Germline loops: CDR1 SGHRS, CDR2 YFSETQ. V lost 0 bases to trimming and J lost 0 bases, with 8 bases between them. The CDR3 loop spans 15 amino acids. CDR3 protein: CASSLGPGSTDTQYF. CDR3 bases: TGCGCCAGCAGCTTGGGTCCGGGTAGCACAGATACGCAGTATTTT.

This clone was counted once. This chain joins TRBV29-1 and TRBJ1-2; 7 nucleotides align to TRBD1. Trimming at V came to 6 bases and at J to 7 bases, leaving 11 bases not matched to a gene. CDR3 length: 13 amino acids. In germline, CDR1 is SQVTM, CDR2 ANQGSEA. The CDR3 bases are TGCAGCGTCGCAGACTACAGGGGTCTTGGCTACACCTTC. The encoded protein is CSVADYRGLGYTF.

This clone came up once. V gene TRBV28 combines with J gene TRBJ1-1; 7 bases fit TRBD1. The CDR3 length is 16 residues. V lost 4 bases and J lost 3; bases outside the gene matches: 11. The germline V gene encodes CDR1 MDHEN and CDR2 SYDVKM. The CDR3 nucleotides are TGTGCCAGCAGTTCCCTACCGGGACAGATACACACTGAAGCTTTCTTT. Its protein is CASSSLPGQIHTEAFF.

The rearrangement uses TRBV7-2 and TRBJ2-1, with D tentatively TRBD2 (6 bases). CDR1 SGHTA and CDR2 FQGNSA come from the germline V gene. V was pared by 3 bases and J by 8 bases, with 14 bases between. CDR3 size: 14 residues. CDR3 region: CASSLWDSLYEQFF. The CDR3 nucleotides read TGTGCCAGCAGCTTGTGGGACTCCTTATATGAGCAGTTCTTC. Using reference TRBV7-2 and TRBJ2-1 for the parts outside the CDR3, the full variable domain is GAGVSQSPSNKVTEKGKDVELRCDPISGHTALYWYRQSLGQGLEFLIYFQGNSAPDKSGLPSDRFSAERTGGSVSTLTIQRTQQEDSAVYLCASSLWDSLYEQFFGPGTRLTVL.

This chain uses TRBV5-1 with TRBJ2-2, with 10 bases fitting TRBD2. This CDR3 contains 13 residues. Germline assignment: CDR1 SGHRS and CDR2 YFSETQ. With V trimmed by 4 bases and J by 8 bases, 2 bases remained unmatched. CDR3 sequence (DNA): TGCGCCAGCAGCCTACTAGCGGGAGGGGAGCTGTTTTTT. It yields the protein CASSLLAGGELFF.

The rearrangement links TRBV28 to TRBJ1-1, with 7 bases matching TRBD1. Germline trimming cut 2 bases from V and 1 base from J; bases unmatched to any gene: 7. The CDR3 is 16 residues long. CDR1 MDHEN and CDR2 SYDVKM come from the germline V gene. The chain's CDR3 is CASSLLTGLGNTEAFF. The CDR3 nucleotides are TGTGCCAGCAGTTTACTGACAGGGTTGGGGAACACTGAAGCTTTCTTT.

The chain joins TRBV19 to TRBJ1-6, with no clear D. CDR1 LNHDA and CDR2 SQIVND come from the germline V gene (reference sequence). The CDR3 loop spans 14 amino acids. Deletions cut 3 bases from V and 13 bases from J, with 16 bases between. The CDR3 here is CASSIDGTEFPLHF. The CDR3 DNA sequence: TGTGCCAGTAGTATCGACGGAACGGAGTTCCCCCTCCACTTT.

V is TRBV7-9 and J is TRBJ2-3, with TRBD1 identical over 8 bases. V was pared by 6 bases and J by 6 bases, with 11 bases of the junction left unmatched. In germline, CDR1 is SEHNR, CDR2 FQNEAQ (reference sequence). The CDR3 is 15 residues long. The CDR3 protein is CASRQRTGPGDTQYF. CDR3 nucleotide sequence: TGTGCCAGCAGGCAACGGACAGGGCCGGGGGATACGCAGTATTTT.

The V and J genes are TRBV4-3 and TRBJ2-3; no firm D call. CDR3 size: 14 residues. V lost 3 bases to trimming and J lost 0 bases, with 7 bases between them. Per the germline V gene, CDR1 is LGHNA and CDR2 is YSLEER. CDR3 loop: CASSQAPSTDTQYF. For the CDR3, the DNA is TGCGCCAGCAGCCAGGCTCCCAGCACAGATACGCAGTATTTT.

The rearrangement links TRBV3-1 (or the pseudogene TRBV3-2) to TRBJ2-5, with D tentatively TRBD1 or TRBD2 (6 bases each). Germline values: CDR1 LGHDT, CDR2 YNNKEL (reference sequence). This CDR3 comprises 17 residues. With 0 bases removed from V and 7 bases from J, the gap between germline ends came to 21 bases. CDR3 nucleotide sequence: TGTGCCAGCAGCCAAGATCTAGGGGGGCAGGCCTTGTGGACCCAGTACTTC. It yields the protein CASSQDLGGQALWTQYF.

The chain uses TRBV7-2 and TRBJ2-3; a weak D match, TRBD2 (6 bases). Trimming took 5 bases from V and 2 from J, leaving 11 bases between them. The CDR3 is 14 residues long. Germline V gives CDR1 SGHTA, CDR2 FQGNSA. CDR3 DNA sequence: TGTGCCAGCAGCCCCGGGACTTTCACAGATACGCAGTATTTT. This translates into CASSPGTFTDTQYF.

The rearrangement joins TRBV7-2 to TRBJ1-1; TRBD1 matches at 8 bases. The CDR3 length is 14 residues. V trimming: 3 bases; J trimming: 6 bases; junction bases outside the gene matches: 6. Germline assignment: CDR1 SGHTA and CDR2 FQGNSA. CDR3 coding DNA: TGTGCCAGCAGCTTTGGACAGGGTAGGGCTGAAGCTTTCTTT. It yields the protein CASSFGQGRAEAFF.

The chain joins TRBV7-3 to TRBJ2-7, with 10 positions matching TRBD2. CDR3 length: 16 residues. With V trimmed by 1 base and J by 0 bases, 3 bases remained unmatched. From germline, CDR1 is SGHTA and CDR2 FQGTGA. The CDR3 loop is CASSLRASGSSYEQYV. CDR3 nucleotides: TGTGCCAGCAGCTTAAGGGCTAGCGGGAGCTCCTACGAGCAGTACGTC.

J is TRBJ2-7 and V is TRBV28; maybe TRBD2 (6 bases). The length of the CDR3 is 13 residues. In germline, CDR1 is MDHEN, CDR2 SYDVKM. The V end lost 11 bases, the J end lost 3 bases, and 17 bases lay between the germline ends. The CDR3, as DNA: TGTGCCTCCGCTTCCGGGACTTTCTACGAGCAGTACGTC. Translated: CASASGTFYEQYV.

The chain has TRBV5-4 and TRBJ1-2; 7 positions agree with TRBD1. The CDR3 sequence is 14 residues long. Germline CDR1 reads SGHNT; CDR2 reads YYREEE (reference sequence). With 4 bases clipped from V and 10 bases from J, the junction kept 13 bases outside the gene matches. Here the CDR3 reads CASSRRDSILDYTF. CDR3 DNA: TGTGCCAGCAGCCGCCGGGACAGCATTTTGGACTACACCTTC.

This clone was picked up one time. The chain links TRBV9 to TRBJ1-2; a possible D gene is TRBD1 (5 bases). Trimming cost V 5 bases and J 6 bases, with 17 bases left between them. Looked up from germline, CDR1 is SGDLS and CDR2 is YYNGEE. This CDR3 has 14 residues. The CDR3, as DNA: TGTGCCAGCAGGACCTCGGGGACGGTGGATGGCTACACCTTC. This gives the protein CASRTSGTVDGYTF.

The count of this clone is one. V and J are TRBV7-2 and TRBJ2-5; perhaps TRBD2 as D (6 bases). The CDR3 has 14 residues. Germline CDR1 SGHTA, CDR2 FQGNSA. Trimming left V 6 bases short and J 2 bases short, with 13 bases between. The CDR3 loop is CASRNSRGQETQYF. As DNA, the CDR3 is TGTGCCAGCAGAAATAGCCGGGGGCAAGAGACCCAGTACTTC.

This clone appeared once. The V gene is TRBV7-3, the J gene TRBJ2-1, with D possibly TRBD2 on 6 matching bases. Germline CDR1 is SGHTA and CDR2 is FQGTGA. V was pared by 4 bases and J by 0 bases, with 16 bases between. The CDR3 length is 17 residues. CDR3 loop: CASSSLGGASSYNEQFF. CDR3 coding DNA: TGTGCCAGCAGCTCGTTGGGCGGGGCCAGCTCCTACAATGAGCAGTTCTTC.